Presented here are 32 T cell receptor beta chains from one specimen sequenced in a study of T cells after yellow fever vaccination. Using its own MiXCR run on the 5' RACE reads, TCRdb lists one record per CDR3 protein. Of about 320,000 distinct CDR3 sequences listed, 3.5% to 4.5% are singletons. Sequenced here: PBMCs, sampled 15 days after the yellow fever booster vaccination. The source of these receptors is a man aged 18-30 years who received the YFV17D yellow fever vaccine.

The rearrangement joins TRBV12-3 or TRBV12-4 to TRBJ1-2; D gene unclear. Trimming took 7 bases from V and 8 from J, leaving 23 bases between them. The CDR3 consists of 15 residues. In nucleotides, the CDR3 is TGTGCCAGCACTTTCACCCGATCGCCGAGCGGCGGCTACACCTTC. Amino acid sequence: CASTFTRSPSGGYTF.

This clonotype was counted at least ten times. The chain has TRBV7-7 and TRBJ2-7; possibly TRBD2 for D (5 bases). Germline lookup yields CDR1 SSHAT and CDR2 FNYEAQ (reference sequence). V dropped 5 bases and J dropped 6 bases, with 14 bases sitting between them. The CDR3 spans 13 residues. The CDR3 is CASSASSSGEQYF. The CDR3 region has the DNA TGTGCCAGCAGCGCTAGCTCGTCGGGCGAGCAGTACTTC. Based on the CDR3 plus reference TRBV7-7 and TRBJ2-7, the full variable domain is GAGVSQSPRYKVTKRGQDVTLRCDPISSHATLYWYQQALGQGPEFLTYFNYEAQPDKSGLPSDRFSAERPEGSISTLTIQRTEQRDSAMYRCASSASSSGEQYFGPGTRLTVT.

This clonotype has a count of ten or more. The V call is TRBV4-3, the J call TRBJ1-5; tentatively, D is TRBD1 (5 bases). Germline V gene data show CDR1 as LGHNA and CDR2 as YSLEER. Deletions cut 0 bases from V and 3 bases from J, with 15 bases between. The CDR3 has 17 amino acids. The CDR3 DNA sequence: TGCGCCAGCAGCCAAGACAGGGCGTGGGCGAACAATCAGCCCCAGCATTTT. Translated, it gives CASSQDRAWANNQPQHF.

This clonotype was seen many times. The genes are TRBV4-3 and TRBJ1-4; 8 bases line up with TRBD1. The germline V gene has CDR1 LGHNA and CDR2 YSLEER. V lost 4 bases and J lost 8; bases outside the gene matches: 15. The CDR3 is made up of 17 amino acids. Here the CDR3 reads CASSPAPGGTHSEKLFF. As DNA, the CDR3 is TGCGCCAGCAGCCCAGCCCCAGGGGGCACCCATTCGGAAAAACTGTTTTTT.

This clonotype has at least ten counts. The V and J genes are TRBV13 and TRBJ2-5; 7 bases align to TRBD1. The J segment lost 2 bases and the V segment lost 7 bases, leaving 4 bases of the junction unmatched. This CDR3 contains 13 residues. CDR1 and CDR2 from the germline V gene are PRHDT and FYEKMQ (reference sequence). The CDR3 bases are TGTGCCAGCACGTACAGGGGTCAAGAGACCCAGTACTTC. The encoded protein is CASTYRGQETQYF.

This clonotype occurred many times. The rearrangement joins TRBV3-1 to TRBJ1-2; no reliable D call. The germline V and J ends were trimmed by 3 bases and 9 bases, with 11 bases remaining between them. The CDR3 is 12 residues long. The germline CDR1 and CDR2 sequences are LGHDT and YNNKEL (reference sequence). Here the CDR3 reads CASSQATQSYTF. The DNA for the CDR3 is TGTGCCAGCAGCCAGGCCACCCAAAGCTACACCTTC.

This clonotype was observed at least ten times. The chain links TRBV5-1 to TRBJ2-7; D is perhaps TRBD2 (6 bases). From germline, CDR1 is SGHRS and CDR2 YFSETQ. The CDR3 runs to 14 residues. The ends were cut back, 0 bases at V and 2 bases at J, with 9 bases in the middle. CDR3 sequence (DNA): TGCGCCAGCAGCTTGGGATGGGGGGCCTACGAGCAGTACTTC. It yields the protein CASSLGWGAYEQYF.

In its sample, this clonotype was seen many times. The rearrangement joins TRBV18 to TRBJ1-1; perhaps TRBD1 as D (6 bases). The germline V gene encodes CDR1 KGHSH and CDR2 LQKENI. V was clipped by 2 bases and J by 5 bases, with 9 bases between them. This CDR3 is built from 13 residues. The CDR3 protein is CASSPTGMTEAFF. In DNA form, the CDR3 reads TGTGCCAGCTCACCAACAGGGATGACTGAAGCTTTCTTT.

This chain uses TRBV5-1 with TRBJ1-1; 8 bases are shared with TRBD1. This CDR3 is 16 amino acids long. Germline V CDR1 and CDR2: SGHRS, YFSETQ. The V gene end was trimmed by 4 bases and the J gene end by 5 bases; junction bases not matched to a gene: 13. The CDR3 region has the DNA TGCGCCAGCAGCGATCTCTTACAGGGGGGTTTGACTGAAGCTTTCTTT. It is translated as CASSDLLQGGLTEAFF.

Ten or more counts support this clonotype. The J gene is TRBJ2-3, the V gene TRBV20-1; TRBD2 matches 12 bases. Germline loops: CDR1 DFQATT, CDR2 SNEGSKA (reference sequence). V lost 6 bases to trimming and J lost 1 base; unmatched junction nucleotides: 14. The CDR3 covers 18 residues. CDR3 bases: TGCAGTGCGCACCTGCCTAGCGGGGGGGCTCAGGGCACAGATACGCAGTATTTT. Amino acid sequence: CSAHLPSGGAQGTDTQYF.

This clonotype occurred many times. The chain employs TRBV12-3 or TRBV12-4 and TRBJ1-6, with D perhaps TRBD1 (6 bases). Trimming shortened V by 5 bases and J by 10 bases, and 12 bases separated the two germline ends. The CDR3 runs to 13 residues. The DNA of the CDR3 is TGTGCCAGCAGTCAGGGGATGGAATCACCCCTCCACTTT. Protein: CASSQGMESPLHF.

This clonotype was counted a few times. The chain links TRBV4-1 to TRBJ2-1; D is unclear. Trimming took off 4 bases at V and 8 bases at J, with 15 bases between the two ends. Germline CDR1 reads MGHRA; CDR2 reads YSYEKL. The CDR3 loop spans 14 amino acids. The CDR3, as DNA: TGCGCCAGCAGCCGAGCAGCCCCGGGTGATGAGCAGTTCTTC. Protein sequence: CASSRAAPGDEQFF.

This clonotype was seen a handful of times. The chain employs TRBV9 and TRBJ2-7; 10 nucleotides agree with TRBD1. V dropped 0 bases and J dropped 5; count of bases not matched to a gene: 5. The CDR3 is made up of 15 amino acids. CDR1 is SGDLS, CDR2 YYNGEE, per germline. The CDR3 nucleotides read TGTGCCAGCAGCGTAGGGGACAGGGGCATAGACGAGCAGTACTTC. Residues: CASSVGDRGIDEQYF.

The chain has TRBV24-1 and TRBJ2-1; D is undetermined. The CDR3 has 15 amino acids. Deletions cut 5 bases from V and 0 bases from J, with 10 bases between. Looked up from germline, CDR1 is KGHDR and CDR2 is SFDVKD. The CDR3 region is CATSGGQSSYNEQFF. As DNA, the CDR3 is TGTGCCACCAGTGGTGGTCAAAGCTCCTACAATGAGCAGTTCTTC.

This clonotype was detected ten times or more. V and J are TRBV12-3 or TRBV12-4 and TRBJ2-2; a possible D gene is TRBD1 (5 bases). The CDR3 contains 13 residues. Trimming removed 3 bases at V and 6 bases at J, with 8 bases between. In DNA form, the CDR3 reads TGTGCCAGCAGTTTTGACAGCCCCGGGGAGCTGTTTTTT. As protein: CASSFDSPGELFF.

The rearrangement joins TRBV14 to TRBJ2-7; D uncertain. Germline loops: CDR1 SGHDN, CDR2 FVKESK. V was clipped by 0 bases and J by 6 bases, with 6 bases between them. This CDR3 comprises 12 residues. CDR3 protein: CASSQDRSEQYF. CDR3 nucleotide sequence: TGTGCCAGCAGCCAAGATCGTAGCGAGCAGTACTTC.

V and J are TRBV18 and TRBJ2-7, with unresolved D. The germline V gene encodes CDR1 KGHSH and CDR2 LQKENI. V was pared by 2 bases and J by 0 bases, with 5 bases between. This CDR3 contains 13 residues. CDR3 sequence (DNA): TGTGCCAGCTCACCAGCAACCTCCTACGAGCAGTACGTC. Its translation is CASSPATSYEQYV.

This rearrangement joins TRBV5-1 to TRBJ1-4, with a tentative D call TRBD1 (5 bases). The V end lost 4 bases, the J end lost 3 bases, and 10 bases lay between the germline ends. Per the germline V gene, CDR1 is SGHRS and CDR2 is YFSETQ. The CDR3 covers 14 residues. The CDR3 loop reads CASSLDSPNEKLFF. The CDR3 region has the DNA TGCGCCAGCAGCCTTGACAGCCCTAATGAAAAACTGTTTTTT.

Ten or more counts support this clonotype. The CDR3 spells CASSSGFGDTQYF. CDR3 in DNA: TGTGCCAGTAGTTCTGGCTTCGGAGATACGCAGTATTTT. The chain recombines TRBV19 with TRBJ2-3; D unresolved. The CDR3 spans 13 residues. Germline CDR1 and CDR2: LNHDA and SQIVND (reference sequence). V lost 5 bases and J 5 bases, leaving 11 bases between the germline ends.

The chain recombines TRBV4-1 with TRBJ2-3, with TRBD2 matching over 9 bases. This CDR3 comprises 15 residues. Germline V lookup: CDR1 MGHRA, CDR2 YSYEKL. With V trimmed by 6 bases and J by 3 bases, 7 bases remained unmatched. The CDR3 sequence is CASSPSGGKTDTQYF. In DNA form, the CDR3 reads TGCGCCAGCAGTCCCAGCGGGGGGAAGACAGATACGCAGTATTTT.

This CDR3 reads CASSPRGDHEQFF. The CDR3 region has the DNA TGTGCCAGCAGCCCCAGGGGGGATCATGAGCAGTTCTTC. This rearrangement joins TRBV7-3 to TRBJ2-1; a weak D match, TRBD1 (7 bases). Trimming stripped 5 bases from V and 8 bases from J, with 13 bases between. CDR1 and CDR2 from the germline V gene are SGHTA and FQGTGA. CDR3 size: 13 residues.

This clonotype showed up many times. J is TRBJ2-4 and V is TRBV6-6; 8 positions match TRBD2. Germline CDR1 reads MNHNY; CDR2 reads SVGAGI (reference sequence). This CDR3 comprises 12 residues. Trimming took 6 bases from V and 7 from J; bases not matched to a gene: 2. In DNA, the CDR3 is TGTGCCAGCAGCACGGGGGGGAACATTCAGTACTTC. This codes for CASSTGGNIQYF.

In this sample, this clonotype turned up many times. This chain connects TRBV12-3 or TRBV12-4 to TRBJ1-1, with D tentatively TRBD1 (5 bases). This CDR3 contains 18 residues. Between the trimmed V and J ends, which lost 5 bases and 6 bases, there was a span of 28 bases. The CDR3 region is CASSPSFPGTLVLSEAFF. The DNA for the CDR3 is TGTGCCAGCAGTCCTTCCTTTCCCGGGACCCTCGTTTTGTCTGAAGCTTTCTTT.

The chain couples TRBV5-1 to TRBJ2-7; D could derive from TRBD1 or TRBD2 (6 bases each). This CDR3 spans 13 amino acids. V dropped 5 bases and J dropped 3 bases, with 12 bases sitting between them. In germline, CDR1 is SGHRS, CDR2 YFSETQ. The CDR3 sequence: CASRPGGGYEQYF. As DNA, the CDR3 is TGCGCCAGCAGGCCCGGAGGGGGCTACGAGCAGTACTTC.

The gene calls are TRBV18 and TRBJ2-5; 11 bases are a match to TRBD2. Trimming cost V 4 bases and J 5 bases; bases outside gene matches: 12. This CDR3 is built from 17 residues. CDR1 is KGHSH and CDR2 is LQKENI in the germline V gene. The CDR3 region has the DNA TGTGCCAGCTCACTGAAGGGACTAGCGGCTTTCAGGGAGACCCAGTACTTC. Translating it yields CASSLKGLAAFRETQYF.

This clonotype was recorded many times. The CDR3 nucleotides read TGTGCCAGCAGTGCCCGGCAGGGTTCGGATGGCTACACCTTC. Translating gives CASSARQGSDGYTF. The chain couples TRBV6-2 or TRBV6-3 to TRBJ1-2; D may be TRBD1 (5 bases). The CDR3 has 14 amino acids. Trimming took 5 bases from V and 6 from J, leaving 16 bases between them. Germline CDR1 MNHEY, CDR2 SVGEGT.

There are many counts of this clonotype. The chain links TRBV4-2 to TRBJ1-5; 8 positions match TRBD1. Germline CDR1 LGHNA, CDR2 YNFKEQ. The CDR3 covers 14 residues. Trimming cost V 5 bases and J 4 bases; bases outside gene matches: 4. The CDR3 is CASSGRTGNQPQHF. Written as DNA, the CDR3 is TGTGCCAGCAGCGGCAGGACAGGGAATCAGCCCCAGCATTTT.

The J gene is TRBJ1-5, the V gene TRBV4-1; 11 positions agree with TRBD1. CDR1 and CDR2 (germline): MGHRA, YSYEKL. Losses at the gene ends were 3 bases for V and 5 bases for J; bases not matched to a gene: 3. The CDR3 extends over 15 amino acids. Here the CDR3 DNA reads TGCGCCAGCAGCCATCGGGACAGGGGGGATCAGCCCCAGCATTTT. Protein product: CASSHRDRGDQPQHF.

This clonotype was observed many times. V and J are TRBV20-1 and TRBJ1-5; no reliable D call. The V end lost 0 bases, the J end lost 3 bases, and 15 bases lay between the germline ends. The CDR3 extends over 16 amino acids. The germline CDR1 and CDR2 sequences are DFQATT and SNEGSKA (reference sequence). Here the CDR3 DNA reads TGCAGTGCTAGAGATCAGCCAGGCTCCACCAATCAGCCCCAGCATTTT. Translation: CSARDQPGSTNQPQHF.

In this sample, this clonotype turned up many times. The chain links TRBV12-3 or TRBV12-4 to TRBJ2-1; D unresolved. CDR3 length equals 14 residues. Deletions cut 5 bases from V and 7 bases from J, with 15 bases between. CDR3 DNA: TGTGCCAGCAGTCCACAGACTGGATGGAATGAGCAGTTCTTC. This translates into CASSPQTGWNEQFF.

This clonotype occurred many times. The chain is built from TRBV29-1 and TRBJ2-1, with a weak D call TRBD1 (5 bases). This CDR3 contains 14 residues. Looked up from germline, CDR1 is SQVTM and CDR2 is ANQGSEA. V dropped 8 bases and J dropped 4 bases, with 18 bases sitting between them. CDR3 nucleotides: TGCAGCTCTATCTCCCCGAAGGGGTACAATGAGCAGTTCTTC. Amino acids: CSSISPKGYNEQFF.

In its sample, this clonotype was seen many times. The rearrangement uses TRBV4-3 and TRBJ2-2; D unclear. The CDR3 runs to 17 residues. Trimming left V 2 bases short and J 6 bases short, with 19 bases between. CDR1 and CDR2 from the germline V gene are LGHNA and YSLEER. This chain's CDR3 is CASSQSASPRSPGELFF. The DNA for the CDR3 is TGCGCCAGCAGCCAATCCGCCTCTCCGAGGTCCCCCGGGGAGCTGTTTTTT.